This is a list of T cell receptor beta chains from one sample in a study of naive and memory T cell subsets. MiXCR was run by TCRdb on the UMI-ligation and nested PCR reads, yielding one entry per CDR3 protein. This repertoire shows roughly 100,000 distinct CDR3 sequences, roughly 15% found once; its top ten account for approximately 2.6%. Sequenced input: naive CD8+ T cells from blood. The receptors here all came from a human donor in good health. Both conserved end residues are part of each CDR3. Fields, in order: D gene, clone size, J gene, V gene, CDR3 DNA, CDR3 protein. A D gene is named only where the DNA matches it firmly. A row's size may be missing; if present it is once, few, many or a size class.

D: TRBD1
size: few
J: TRBJ2-1
V: TRBV13
DNA: TGTGCCAGCAGACACGACAGGGGTTGGGAGCAGTTCTTC
CDR3: CASRHDRGWEQFF

D: TRBD1
size: .
J: TRBJ2-3
V: TRBV6-6
DNA: TGTGCCAGCAGTTATCTTGTCGACAGGGGCACAGATACGCAGTATTTT
CDR3: CASSYLVDRGTDTQYF

D: .
size: few
J: TRBJ1-5
V: TRBV7-9
DNA: TGTGCCAGCACCAAGGGGAACAATCAGCCCCAGCATTTT
CDR3: CASTKGNNQPQHF

D: TRBD1
size: few
J: TRBJ1-4
V: TRBV12-3/TRBV12-4
DNA: TGTGCCAGCAGCAGCGCCGACAGGGGGGAAAAACTGTTTTTT
CDR3: CASSSADRGEKLFF

D: TRBD2
size: many
J: TRBJ2-3
V: TRBV5-6
DNA: TGTGCCAGCAGCCCTGGTAAGCGGGGTACGCAGTATTTT
CDR3: CASSPGKRGTQYF

D: TRBD1
size: many
J: TRBJ2-7
V: TRBV20-1
DNA: TGCAGTGCTACGGGACAGTGGTCGTCCTACGAGCAGTACTTC
CDR3: CSATGQWSSYEQYF

D: TRBD1
size: .
J: TRBJ2-7
V: TRBV29-1
DNA: TGCAGCGCCACAAGGGACAGGGGGTACGAGCAGTACTTC
CDR3: CSATRDRGYEQYF

D: .
size: many
J: TRBJ1-1
V: TRBV7-9
DNA: TGTGCCAGCAGCTTTGGGACGGGGGATGAAGCTTTCTTT
CDR3: CASSFGTGDEAFF

D: TRBD2
size: few
J: TRBJ2-1
V: TRBV12-3/TRBV12-4
DNA: TGTGCCAGCAGTACCAGAACACCATCTAGTCAGCGGGAGGGCCACAATGAGCAGTTCTTC
CDR3: CASSTRTPSSQREGHNEQFF

D: TRBD1
size: .
J: TRBJ1-2
V: TRBV4-3
DNA: TGCGCCAGCAGCCACGACAGGGTTGGCTACACCTTC
CDR3: CASSHDRVGYTF

D: .
size: few
J: TRBJ1-6
V: TRBV12-3/TRBV12-4
DNA: TGTGCCAGCAGTTTTGCCGGCCTCGGATCTAATTCACCCCTCCACTTT
CDR3: CASSFAGLGSNSPLHF

D: TRBD1
size: .
J: TRBJ1-5
V: TRBV12-3/TRBV12-4
DNA: TGTGCCAGCCAACCGGGACAGGGCGGTTTTGGCAATCAGCCCCAGCATTTT
CDR3: CASQPGQGGFGNQPQHF

D: .
size: .
J: TRBJ1-1
V: TRBV5-6
DNA: TGTGCCAGCACCCATTCATCGACCAGTTGGGCGGCGAACACTGAAGCTTTCTTT
CDR3: CASTHSSTSWAANTEAFF

D: .
size: .
J: TRBJ2-3
V: TRBV6-2/TRBV6-3
DNA: TGTGCCAGCAGTTCTCTCGGGAGCGGTACGCAGTATTTT
CDR3: CASSSLGSGTQYF

D: .
size: .
J: TRBJ2-1
V: TRBV20-1
DNA: TGCAGTGCTAGAGATCACGGCGGAGACTCCTACAATGAGCAGTTCTTC
CDR3: CSARDHGGDSYNEQFF

D: .
size: few
J: TRBJ2-7
V: TRBV7-6
DNA: TGTGCCAGCAGCACCTCCACTAGTTTTGGGAGCTCCTACGAGCAGTACTTC
CDR3: CASSTSTSFGSSYEQYF